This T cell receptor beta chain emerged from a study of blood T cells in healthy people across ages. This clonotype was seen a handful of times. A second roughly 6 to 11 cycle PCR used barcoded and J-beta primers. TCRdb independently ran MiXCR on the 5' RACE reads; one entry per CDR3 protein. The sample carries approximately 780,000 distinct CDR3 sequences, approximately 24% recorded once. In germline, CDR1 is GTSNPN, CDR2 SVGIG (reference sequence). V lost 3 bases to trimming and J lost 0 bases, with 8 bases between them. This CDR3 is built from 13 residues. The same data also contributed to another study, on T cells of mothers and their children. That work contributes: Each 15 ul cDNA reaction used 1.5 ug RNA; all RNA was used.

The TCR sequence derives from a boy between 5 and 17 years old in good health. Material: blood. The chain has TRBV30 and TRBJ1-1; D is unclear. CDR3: CAWRMSMNTEAFF. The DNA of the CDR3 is TGTGCCTGGAGGATGTCGATGAACACTGAAGCTTTCTTT.